The 10 T cell receptor beta chains below all came from one sample that was sequenced in a study of cytomegalovirus exposure and HLA in healthy donors. Primers for the PCR totalled 60 Vbeta and 13 Jbeta. Generated by immunoSEQ multiplex PCR, the TCRdb table keeps only in-frame clones and is missing some. The sample includes about 160,000 clones, 65% to 85% of them seen just once. The specimen was PBMCs. The source is a woman aged 25-40 years in good health and CMV-seropositive.

This chain links TRBV7-9 with TRBJ1-4; the match to TRBD1 covers 10 bases. After removal of 3 bases from V and 8 bases from J, the junction contained 6 bases not matched to a gene. CDR3 length: 15 residues. Germline CDR1 is SEHNR and CDR2 is FQNEAQ (reference sequence). CDR3 coding DNA: TGTGCCAGCAGCTTCAGGACAGGGGGTACCGAAAAACTGTTTTTT. Its translation is CASSFRTGGTEKLFF. The full variable domain, in which reference TRBV7-9 and TRBJ1-4 provide the parts outside the CDR3, is DTGVSQNPRHKITKRGQNVTFRCDPISEHNRLYWYRQTLGQGPEFLTYFQNEAQLEKSRLLSDRFSAERPKGSFSTLEIQRTEQGDSAMYLCASSFRTGGTEKLFFGSGTQLSVL.

The V call is TRBV7-2, the J call TRBJ2-2, with a possible D match to TRBD2 (5 bases). The length of the CDR3 is 15 residues. The V gene lost 5 bases and the J gene lost 5 bases, with 15 bases spanning the gap. CDR1 is SGHTA, CDR2 FQGNSA, per germline. CDR3 region: CASSAFGVGTGELFF. The CDR3 DNA follows: TGTGCCAGCAGCGCATTCGGGGTGGGGACCGGGGAGCTGTTTTTT.

The chain carries TRBV27 and TRBJ2-5, with D possibly being TRBD2 (6 bases). The CDR3 consists of 16 residues. Between the trimmed V and J ends, which lost 6 bases and 4 bases, there was a span of 21 bases. Looked up from germline, CDR1 is MNHEY and CDR2 is SMNVEV (reference sequence). CDR3 loop: CASSSMAGLGGETQYF. The CDR3 bases are TGTGCCAGCAGCTCCATGGCAGGGTTGGGAGGAGAGACCCAGTACTTC.

The CDR3 is CASSVGGGTGDTEAFF. The CDR3 DNA follows: TGTGCCAGCAGCGTCGGGGGAGGGACAGGGGACACTGAAGCTTTCTTT. The V gene is TRBV9, the J gene TRBJ1-1; 10 positions agree with TRBD1. This CDR3 has 16 amino acids. With 2 bases clipped from V and 3 bases from J, the junction kept 7 bases outside the gene matches. CDR1 and CDR2 from the germline V gene are SGDLS and YYNGEE.

The chain couples TRBV5-6 to TRBJ1-1; D not resolved. V was clipped by 7 bases and J by 1 base, with 11 bases between them. Germline CDR1 and CDR2: SGHDT and YYEEEE. The CDR3 is made up of 13 amino acids. The CDR3 nucleotides read TGTGCCAGCTCAAGCACCCCGAACACTGAAGCTTTCTTT. Its translation is CASSSTPNTEAFF. Filled out from reference TRBV5-6 and TRBJ1-1, the complete variable domain reads DAGVTQSPTHLIKTRGQQVTLRCSPKSGHDTVSWYQQALGQGPQFIFQYYEEEERQRGNFPDRFSGHQFPNYSSELNVNALLLGDSALYLCASSSTPNTEAFFGQGTRLTVV.

The chain uses TRBV9 and TRBJ2-5; 10 nucleotides line up with TRBD2. The CDR3 is made up of 16 amino acids. J lost 2 bases, V lost 0 bases, and 4 bases had no gene match. Germline CDR1 reads SGDLS; CDR2 reads YYNGEE. The CDR3 bases are TGTGCCAGCAGCGTAGCTAGCGGGGGCCATCAAGAGACCCAGTACTTC. It is translated as CASSVASGGHQETQYF.

The chain combines TRBV12-5 with TRBJ2-6; possibly TRBD1 for D (6 bases). This CDR3 comprises 16 residues. V was shortened by 5 bases and J by 2 bases, with 13 bases between the two germline ends. CDR1 is LGHNT, CDR2 FRNRAP, per germline. CDR3 amino acids: CASGLGGGAGANVLTF. The CDR3 DNA follows: TGTGCTAGTGGTCTGGGTGGGGGCGCTGGGGCCAACGTCCTGACTTTC.

V is TRBV9 and J is TRBJ2-1; 8 positions match TRBD2. Germline values: CDR1 SGDLS, CDR2 YYNGEE. The V and J ends lost 0 bases and 4 bases, in that order; junction bases with no gene match: 12. This CDR3 spans 18 amino acids. CDR3 residues: CASSVGGSGNFVYNEQFF. CDR3 nucleotide sequence: TGTGCCAGCAGCGTAGGGGGTAGCGGGAACTTTGTGTACAATGAGCAGTTCTTC.

CDR3 in DNA: TGTGCCAGCAGTCCCGGGACAGGTTATTCACCCCTCCACTTT. It codes for CASSPGTGYSPLHF. V gene TRBV6-6 combines with J gene TRBJ1-6, with TRBD1 identical over 8 bases. J was trimmed by 8 bases and V by 5 bases; bases with no gene match: 5. Germline CDR1 and CDR2: MNHNY and SVGAGI (reference sequence). This CDR3 has 14 residues.

J is TRBJ2-7 and V is TRBV7-8; 9 nucleotides line up with TRBD1. The trim removed 5 bases at V and 4 bases at J, leaving 6 bases unmatched. Per the germline V gene, CDR1 is SGHVS and CDR2 is FQNEAQ. There are 14 residues in the CDR3. The CDR3 sequence is CASSRRTGDYEQYF. Here the CDR3 DNA reads TGTGCCAGCAGCCGTCGGACAGGGGATTACGAGCAGTACTTC.